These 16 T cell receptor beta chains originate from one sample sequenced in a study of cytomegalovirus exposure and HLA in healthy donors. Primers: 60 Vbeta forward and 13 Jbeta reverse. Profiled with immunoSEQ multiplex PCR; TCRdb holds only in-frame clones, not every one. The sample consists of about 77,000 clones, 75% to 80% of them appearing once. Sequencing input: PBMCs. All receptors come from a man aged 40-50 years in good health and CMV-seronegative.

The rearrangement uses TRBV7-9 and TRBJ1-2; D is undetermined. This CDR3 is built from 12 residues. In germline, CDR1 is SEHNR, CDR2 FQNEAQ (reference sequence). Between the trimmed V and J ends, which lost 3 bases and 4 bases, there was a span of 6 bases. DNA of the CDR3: TGTGCCAGCAGCTTCGGTATCTATGGCTACACCTTC. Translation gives CASSFGIYGYTF.

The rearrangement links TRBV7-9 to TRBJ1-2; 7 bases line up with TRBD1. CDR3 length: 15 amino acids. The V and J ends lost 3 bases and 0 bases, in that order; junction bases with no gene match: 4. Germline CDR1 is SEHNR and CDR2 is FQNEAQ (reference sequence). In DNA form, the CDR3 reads TGTGCCAGCAGCTTGGCACAGGGGACTAACTATGGCTACACCTTC. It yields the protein CASSLAQGTNYGYTF. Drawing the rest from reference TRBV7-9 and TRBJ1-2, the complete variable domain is DTGVSQNPRHKITKRGQNVTFRCDPISEHNRLYWYRQTLGQGPEFLTYFQNEAQLEKSRLLSDRFSAERPKGSFSTLEIQRTEQGDSAMYLCASSLAQGTNYGYTFGSGTRLTVV.

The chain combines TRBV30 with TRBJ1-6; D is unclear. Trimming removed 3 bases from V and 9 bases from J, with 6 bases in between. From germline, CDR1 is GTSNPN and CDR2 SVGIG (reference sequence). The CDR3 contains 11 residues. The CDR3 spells CAWSLRSPLHF. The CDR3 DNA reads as TGTGCCTGGAGCCTACGTTCACCCCTCCACTTT.

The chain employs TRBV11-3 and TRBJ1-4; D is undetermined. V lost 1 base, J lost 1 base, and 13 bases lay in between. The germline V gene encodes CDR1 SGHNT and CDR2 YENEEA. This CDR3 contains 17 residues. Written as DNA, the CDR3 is TGTGCCAGCAGCTTAGTAACGGGTCGGCAAACTAATGAAAAACTGTTTTTT. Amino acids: CASSLVTGRQTNEKLFF. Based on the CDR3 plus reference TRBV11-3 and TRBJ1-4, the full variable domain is EAGVVQSPRYKIIEKKQPVAFWCNPISGHNTLYWYLQNLGQGPELLIRYENEEAVDDSQLPKDRFSAERLKGVDSTLKIQPAELGDSAVYLCASSLVTGRQTNEKLFFGSGTQLSVL.

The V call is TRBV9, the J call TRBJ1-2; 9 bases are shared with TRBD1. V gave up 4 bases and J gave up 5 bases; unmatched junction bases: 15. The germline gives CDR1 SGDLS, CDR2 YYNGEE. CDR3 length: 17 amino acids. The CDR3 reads CASSTRQLTGGEYGYTF. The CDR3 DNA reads TGTGCCAGCAGCACAAGACAGTTGACAGGGGGGGAATATGGCTACACCTTC.

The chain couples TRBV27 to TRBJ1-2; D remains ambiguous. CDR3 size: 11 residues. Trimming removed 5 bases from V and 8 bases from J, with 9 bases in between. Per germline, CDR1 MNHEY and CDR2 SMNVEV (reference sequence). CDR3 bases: TGTGCCAGCAGTGGGCGTCGAGGCTACACCTTC. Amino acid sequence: CASSGRRGYTF.

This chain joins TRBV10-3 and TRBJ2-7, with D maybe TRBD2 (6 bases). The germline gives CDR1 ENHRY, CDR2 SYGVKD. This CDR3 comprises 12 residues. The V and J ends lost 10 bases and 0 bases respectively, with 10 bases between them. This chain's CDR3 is CATGTLSYEQYF. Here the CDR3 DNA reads TGTGCCACCGGGACTCTCTCCTACGAGCAGTACTTC.

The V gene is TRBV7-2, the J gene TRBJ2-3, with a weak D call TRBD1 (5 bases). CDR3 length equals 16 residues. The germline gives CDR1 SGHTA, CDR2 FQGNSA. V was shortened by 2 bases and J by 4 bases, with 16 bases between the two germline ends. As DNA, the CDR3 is TGTGCCAGCAGCTTACAGGGAAGTCTAACAGCAGATACGCAGTATTTT. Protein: CASSLQGSLTADTQYF. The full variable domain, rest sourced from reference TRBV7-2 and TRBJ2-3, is GAGVSQSPSNKVTEKGKDVELRCDPISGHTALYWYRQSLGQGLEFLIYFQGNSAPDKSGLPSDRFSAERTGGSVSTLTIQRTQQEDSAVYLCASSLQGSLTADTQYFGPGTRLTVL.

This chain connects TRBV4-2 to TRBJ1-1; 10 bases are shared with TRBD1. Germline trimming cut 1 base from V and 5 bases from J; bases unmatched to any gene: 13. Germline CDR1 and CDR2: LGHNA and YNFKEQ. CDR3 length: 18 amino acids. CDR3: CASSQAVGERTGGTEAFF. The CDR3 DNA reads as TGTGCCAGCAGCCAAGCGGTCGGGGAAAGGACAGGGGGGACTGAAGCTTTCTTT.

In nucleotides, the CDR3 is TGTGCCAGCAGGGCAGGGCAAGAGACCCAGTACTTC. Protein sequence: CASRAGQETQYF. This chain joins TRBV6-1 and TRBJ2-5; maybe TRBD1 (5 bases). Looked up from germline, CDR1 is MNHNS and CDR2 is SASEGT. There are 12 residues in the CDR3. V gave up 6 bases and J gave up 2 bases, with 7 bases separating them.

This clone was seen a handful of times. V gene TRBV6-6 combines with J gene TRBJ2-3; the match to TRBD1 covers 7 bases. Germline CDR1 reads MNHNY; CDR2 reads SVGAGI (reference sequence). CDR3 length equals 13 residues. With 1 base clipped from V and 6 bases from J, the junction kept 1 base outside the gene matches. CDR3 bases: TGTGCCAGCAGTTACTTACAGGGGGATACGCAGTATTTT. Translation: CASSYLQGDTQYF.

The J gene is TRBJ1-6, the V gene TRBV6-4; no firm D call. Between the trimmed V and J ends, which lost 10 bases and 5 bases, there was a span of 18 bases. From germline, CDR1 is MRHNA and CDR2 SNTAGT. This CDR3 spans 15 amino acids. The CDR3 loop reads CANHRQAVDNSPLHF. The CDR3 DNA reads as TGTGCCAACCACCGACAAGCGGTCGATAATTCACCCCTCCACTTT.

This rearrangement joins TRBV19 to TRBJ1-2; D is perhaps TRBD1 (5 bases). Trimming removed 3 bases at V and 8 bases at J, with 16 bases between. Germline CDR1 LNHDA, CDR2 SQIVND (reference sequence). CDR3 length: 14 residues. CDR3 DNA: TGTGCCAGTAGTATGGGATCAGGGTTTAAAGGCTACACCTTC. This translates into CASSMGSGFKGYTF.

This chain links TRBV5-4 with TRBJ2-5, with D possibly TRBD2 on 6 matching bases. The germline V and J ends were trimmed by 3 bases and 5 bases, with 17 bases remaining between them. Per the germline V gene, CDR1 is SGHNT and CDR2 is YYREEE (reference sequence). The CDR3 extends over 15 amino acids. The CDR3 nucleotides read TGTGCCAGCAGCTCCGGCGGGACTTCCCGGGAGACCCAGTACTTC. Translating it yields CASSSGGTSRETQYF.

The CDR3, as DNA: TGTGCCAGCAGCCCCATGGGGCCGGGTGGCTACACCTTC. Protein sequence: CASSPMGPGGYTF. V and J are TRBV7-2 and TRBJ1-2; tentative D call: TRBD1 (5 bases). Germline V gene data show CDR1 as SGHTA and CDR2 as FQGNSA. V was shortened by 5 bases and J by 7 bases, with 14 bases between the two germline ends. The CDR3 is 13 residues long.

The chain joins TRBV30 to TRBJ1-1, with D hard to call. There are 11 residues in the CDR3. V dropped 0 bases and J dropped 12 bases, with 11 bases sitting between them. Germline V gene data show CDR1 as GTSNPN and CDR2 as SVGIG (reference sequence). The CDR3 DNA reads TGTGCCTGGAGTGTACGGTACAGTTCTTTCTTT. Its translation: CAWSVRYSSFF.